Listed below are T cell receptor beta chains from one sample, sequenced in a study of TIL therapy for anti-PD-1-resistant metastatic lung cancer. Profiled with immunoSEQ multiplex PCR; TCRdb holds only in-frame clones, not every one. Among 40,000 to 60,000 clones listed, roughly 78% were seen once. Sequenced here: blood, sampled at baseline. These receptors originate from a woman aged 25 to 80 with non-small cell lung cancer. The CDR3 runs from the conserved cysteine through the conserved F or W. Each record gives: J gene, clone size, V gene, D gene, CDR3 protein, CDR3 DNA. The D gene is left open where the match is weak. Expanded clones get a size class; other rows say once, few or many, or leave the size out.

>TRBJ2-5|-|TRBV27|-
CASSMRNRETQYF
TGTGCCAGCAGTATGAGGAATAGGGAGACCCAGTACTTC
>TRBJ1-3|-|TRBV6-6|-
CASSYDGNTIYF
TGTGCCAGCAGTTACGATGGAAACACCATATATTTT
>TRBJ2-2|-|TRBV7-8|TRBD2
CASSPGLAKNTGELFF
TGTGCCAGCAGCCCAGGACTAGCAAAGAACACCGGGGAGCTGTTTTTT
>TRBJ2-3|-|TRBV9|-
CASSVSGGRRDTQYF
TGTGCCAGCAGCGTTTCCGGGGGCCGACGAGATACGCAGTATTTT
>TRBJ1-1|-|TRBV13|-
CASSSNTEAFF
TGTGCCAGCAGCTCTAACACTGAAGCTTTCTTT
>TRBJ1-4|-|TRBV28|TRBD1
CASSEGATNEKLFF
TGTGCCAGCAGCGAGGGGGCGACTAATGAAAAACTGTTTTTT
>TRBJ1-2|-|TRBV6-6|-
CASRYRSYGYTF
TGTGCCAGCAGATACAGGAGCTATGGCTACACCTTC
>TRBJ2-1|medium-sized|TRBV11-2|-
CASSLTPSYNEQFF
TGTGCCAGCAGCTTAACTCCCTCCTACAATGAGCAGTTCTTC
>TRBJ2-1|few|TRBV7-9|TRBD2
CASSFLAGEVGEQFF
TGTGCCAGCAGCTTCCTCGCGGGAGAAGTCGGTGAGCAGTTCTTC
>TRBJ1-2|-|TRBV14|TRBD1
CASSPRTGGDYGYTF
TGTGCCAGCAGCCCGCGGACAGGGGGAGACTATGGCTACACCTTC
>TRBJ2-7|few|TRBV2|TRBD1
CASSESRGLEQYF
TGTGCCAGCAGTGAAAGCAGGGGGCTCGAGCAGTACTTC
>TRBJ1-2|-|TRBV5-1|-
CASSLAGTYGYTF
TGCGCCAGCAGCTTGGCAGGAACCTATGGCTACACCTTC
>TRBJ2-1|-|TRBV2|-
CASRGASSYNEQFF
TGTGCCAGCAGGGGGGCAAGCTCCTACAATGAGCAGTTCTTC
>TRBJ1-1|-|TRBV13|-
CASSLYTEAFF
TGTGCCAGCAGCTTGTACACTGAAGCTTTCTTT
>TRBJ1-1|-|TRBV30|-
CAWRGPQNTEAFF
TGTGCCTGGAGAGGGCCACAGAACACTGAAGCTTTCTTT
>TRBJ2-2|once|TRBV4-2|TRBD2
CASSQVASGRADTGELFF
TGTGCCAGCAGCCAAGTGGCTAGCGGGAGGGCCGACACCGGGGAGCTGTTTTTT
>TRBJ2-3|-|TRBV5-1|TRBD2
CASNEAGGSTDTQYF
TGCGCCAGCAACGAAGCGGGGGGAAGCACAGATACGCAGTATTTT
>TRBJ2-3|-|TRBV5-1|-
CASSLATFTDTQYF
TGCGCCAGCAGCTTAGCCACCTTTACAGATACGCAGTATTTT
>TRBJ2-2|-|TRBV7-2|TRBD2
CASSLVGTSGGELFF
TGTGCCAGCAGCTTAGTTGGGACTAGCGGGGGGGAGCTGTTTTTT
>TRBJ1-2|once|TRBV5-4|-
CASSLDRGYGYTF
TGTGCCAGCAGCTTGGACAGAGGATATGGCTACACCTTC
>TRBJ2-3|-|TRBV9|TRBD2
CASGRGRASGDTQYF
TGTGCCAGCGGCCGAGGGAGGGCTAGCGGGGATACGCAGTATTTT
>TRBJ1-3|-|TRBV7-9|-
CASSSFSSGNTIYF
TGTGCCAGCAGCTCTTTTAGCTCTGGAAACACCATATATTTT
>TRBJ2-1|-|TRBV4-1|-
CASSQVRDGTNNEQFF
TGCGCCAGCAGCCAAGTTCGGGACGGGACAAACAATGAGCAGTTCTTC
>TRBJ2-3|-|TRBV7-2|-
CASRSPSSTDTQYF
TGTGCCAGCAGGTCGCCCTCTAGCACAGATACGCAGTATTTT
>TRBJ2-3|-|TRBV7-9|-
CASSLVGNTQYF
TGTGCCAGCAGCTTAGTAGGGAATACGCAGTATTTT
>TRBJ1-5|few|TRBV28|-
CASTLGGAPRVGNQPQHF
TGTGCCAGCACCCTTGGGGGGGCCCCACGCGTTGGCAATCAGCCCCAGCATTTT
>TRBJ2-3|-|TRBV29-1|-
CSASRIVSTDTQYF
TGCAGCGCATCCCGTATTGTGTCCACAGATACGCAGTATTTT
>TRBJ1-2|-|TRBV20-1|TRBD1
CSGDREEGYTF
TGCAGTGGAGACAGGGAAGAGGGCTACACCTTC
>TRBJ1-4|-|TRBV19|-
CASREHLEKLFF
TGTGCCAGTAGGGAGCACCTCGAAAAACTGTTTTTT
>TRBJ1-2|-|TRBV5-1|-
CASSPGDLTRNYGYTF
TGCGCCAGCAGCCCCGGGGATCTAACTAGGAACTATGGCTACACCTTC
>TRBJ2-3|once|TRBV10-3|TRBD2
CAISDPSGSSTDTQYF
TGTGCCATCAGTGATCCTAGCGGGAGTAGCACAGATACGCAGTATTTT
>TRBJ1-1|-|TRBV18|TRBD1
CASSPSTGPYTEAFF
TGTGCCAGCTCACCATCGACAGGGCCGTACACTGAAGCTTTCTTT
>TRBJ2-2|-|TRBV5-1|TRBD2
CASSRGLAGVAGELFF
TGCGCCAGCAGCCGGGGACTAGCGGGAGTAGCCGGGGAGCTGTTTTTT
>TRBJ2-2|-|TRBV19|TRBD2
CASSIVAGGTGELFF
TGTGCCAGTAGTATAGTTGCGGGAGGCACCGGGGAGCTGTTTTTT
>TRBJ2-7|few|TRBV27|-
CASSLKVVWPTYEQYF
TGTGCCAGCAGTTTAAAGGTTGTCTGGCCTACCTACGAGCAGTACTTC
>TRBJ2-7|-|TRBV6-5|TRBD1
CASSYPNRGSYEQYF
TGTGCCAGCAGTTATCCCAACAGGGGGTCCTACGAGCAGTACTTC
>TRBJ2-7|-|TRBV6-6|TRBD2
CASSYPAAGDHYEQYF
TGTGCCAGCAGTTACCCAGCAGCGGGGGACCACTACGAGCAGTACTTC
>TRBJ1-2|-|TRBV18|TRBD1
CASSPPVTGGNYGYTF
TGTGCCAGCTCACCACCGGTCACAGGGGGTAACTATGGCTACACCTTC
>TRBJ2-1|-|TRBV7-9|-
CASSPFREQFF
TGTGCCAGCAGCCCTTTCCGTGAGCAGTTCTTC
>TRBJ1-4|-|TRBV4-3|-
CASSQQGEKLFF
TGCGCCAGCAGCCAACAGGGTGAAAAACTGTTTTTT
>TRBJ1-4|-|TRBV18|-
CASSPGTDEKLFF
TGTGCCAGCTCACCCGGGACGGATGAAAAACTGTTTTTT
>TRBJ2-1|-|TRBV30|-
CAWSPTVSSYNEQFF
TGTGCCTGGAGTCCTACAGTTTCTTCCTACAATGAGCAGTTCTTC
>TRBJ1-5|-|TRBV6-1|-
CASSEEGYSNQPQHF
TGTGCCAGCAGTGAAGAGGGTTATAGCAATCAGCCCCAGCATTTT
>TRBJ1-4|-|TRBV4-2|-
CASSQEQGGVGGEKLFF
TGTGCCAGCAGCCAAGAACAGGGTGGGGTGGGGGGTGAAAAACTGTTTTTT
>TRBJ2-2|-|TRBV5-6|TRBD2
CASWRWLAGGAGELFF
TGTGCCAGCTGGAGGTGGCTAGCGGGAGGGGCCGGGGAGCTGTTTTTT
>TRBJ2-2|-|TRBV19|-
CASSIVQASRTGELFF
TGTGCCAGTAGTATTGTCCAGGCCTCGAGGACCGGGGAGCTGTTTTTT
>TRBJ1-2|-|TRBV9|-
CASSVGGGLGYGYTF
TGTGCCAGCAGCGTAGGGGGAGGGCTAGGCTATGGCTACACCTTC
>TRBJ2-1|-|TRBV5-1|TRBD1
CASSLAFSDREQFF
TGCGCCAGCAGCTTGGCCTTCTCGGACAGGGAGCAGTTCTTC
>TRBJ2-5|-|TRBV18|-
CASSPPLRGTQYF
TGTGCCAGCTCACCCCCTCTGCGTGGGACCCAGTACTTC
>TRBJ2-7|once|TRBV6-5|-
CASSYARLGEQYF
TGTGCCAGCAGTTACGCTAGGTTAGGCGAGCAGTACTTC